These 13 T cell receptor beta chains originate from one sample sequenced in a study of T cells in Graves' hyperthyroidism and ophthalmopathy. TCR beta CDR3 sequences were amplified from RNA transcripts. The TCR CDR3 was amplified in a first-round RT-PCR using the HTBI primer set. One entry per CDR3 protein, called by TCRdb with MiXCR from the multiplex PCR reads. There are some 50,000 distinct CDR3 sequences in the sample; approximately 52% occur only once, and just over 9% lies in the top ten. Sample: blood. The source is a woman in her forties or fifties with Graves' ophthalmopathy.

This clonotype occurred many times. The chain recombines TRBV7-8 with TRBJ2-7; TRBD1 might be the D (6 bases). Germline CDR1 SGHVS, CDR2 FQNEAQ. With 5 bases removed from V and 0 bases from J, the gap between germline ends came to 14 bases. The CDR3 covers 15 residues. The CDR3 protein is CASSITGLNSYEQYF. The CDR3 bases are TGTGCCAGCAGCATCACAGGGCTTAACTCCTACGAGCAGTACTTC.

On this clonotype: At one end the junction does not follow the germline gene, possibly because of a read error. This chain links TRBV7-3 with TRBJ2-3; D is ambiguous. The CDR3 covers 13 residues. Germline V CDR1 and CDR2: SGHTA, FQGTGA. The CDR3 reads CAISLLATDTQYF. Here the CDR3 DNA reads TGTGCCATCAGCTTACTCGCGACAGATACGCAGTATTTT.

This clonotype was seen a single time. CDR3: CASSEGLAGVRETQYF. The CDR3 DNA reads TGTGCCAGCAGCGAGGGACTAGCGGGAGTGAGGGAGACCCAGTACTTC. The chain is built from TRBV9 and TRBJ2-5, with 14 bases matching TRBD2. The ends lost 3 bases at V and 5 bases at J; junction bases unmatched: 6. Germline lookup yields CDR1 SGDLS and CDR2 YYNGEE. The CDR3 is made up of 16 amino acids.

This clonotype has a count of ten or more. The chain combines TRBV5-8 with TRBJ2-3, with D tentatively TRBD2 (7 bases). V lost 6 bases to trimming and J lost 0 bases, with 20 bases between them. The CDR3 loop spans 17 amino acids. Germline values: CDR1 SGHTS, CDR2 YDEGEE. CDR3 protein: CASMRSGAGASTDTQYF. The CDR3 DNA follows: TGTGCCAGCATGCGTTCGGGGGCGGGGGCTAGCACAGATACGCAGTATTTT.

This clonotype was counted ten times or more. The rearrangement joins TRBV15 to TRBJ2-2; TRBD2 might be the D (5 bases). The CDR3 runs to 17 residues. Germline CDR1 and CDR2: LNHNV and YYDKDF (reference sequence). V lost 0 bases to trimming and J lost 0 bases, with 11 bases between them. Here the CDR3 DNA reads TGTGCCACCAGCAGAGAGGCCGCGGACTCGAACACCGGGGAGCTGTTTTTT. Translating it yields CATSREAADSNTGELFF.

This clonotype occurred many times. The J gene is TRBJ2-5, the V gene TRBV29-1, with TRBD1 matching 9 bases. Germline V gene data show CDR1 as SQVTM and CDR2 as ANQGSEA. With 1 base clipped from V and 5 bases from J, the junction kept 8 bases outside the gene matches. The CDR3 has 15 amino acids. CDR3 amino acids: CSVEAMTGTGETQYF. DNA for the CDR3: TGCAGCGTTGAAGCTATGACCGGGACAGGGGAGACCCAGTACTTC.

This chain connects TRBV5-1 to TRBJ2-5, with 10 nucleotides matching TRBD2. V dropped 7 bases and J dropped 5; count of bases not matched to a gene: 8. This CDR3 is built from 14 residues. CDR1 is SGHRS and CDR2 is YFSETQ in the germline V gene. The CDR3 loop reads CASFPGTSAETQYF. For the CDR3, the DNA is TGCGCCAGCTTCCCCGGGACTAGCGCGGAGACCCAGTACTTC.

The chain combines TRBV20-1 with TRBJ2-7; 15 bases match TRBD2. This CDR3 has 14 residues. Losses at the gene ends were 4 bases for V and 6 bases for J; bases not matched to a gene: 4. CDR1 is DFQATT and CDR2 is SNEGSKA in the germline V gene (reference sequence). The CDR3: CSAILGLAGGEQYF. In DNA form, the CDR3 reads TGCAGTGCTATCCTGGGACTAGCGGGAGGCGAGCAGTACTTC.

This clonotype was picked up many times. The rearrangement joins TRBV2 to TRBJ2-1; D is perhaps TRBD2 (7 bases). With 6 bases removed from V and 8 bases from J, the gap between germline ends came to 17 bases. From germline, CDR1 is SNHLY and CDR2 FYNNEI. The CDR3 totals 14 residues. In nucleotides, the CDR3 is TGTGCCAGCAGAGATGGCGGGGGCGGCGATGAGCAGTTCTTC. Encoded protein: CASRDGGGGDEQFF.

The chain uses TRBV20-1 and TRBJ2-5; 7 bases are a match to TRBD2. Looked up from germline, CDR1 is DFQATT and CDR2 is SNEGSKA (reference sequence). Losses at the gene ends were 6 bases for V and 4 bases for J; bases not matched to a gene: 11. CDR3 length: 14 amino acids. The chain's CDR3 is CSATPQRGGETQYF. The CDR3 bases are TGCAGTGCGACCCCTCAGCGGGGAGGAGAGACCCAGTACTTC.

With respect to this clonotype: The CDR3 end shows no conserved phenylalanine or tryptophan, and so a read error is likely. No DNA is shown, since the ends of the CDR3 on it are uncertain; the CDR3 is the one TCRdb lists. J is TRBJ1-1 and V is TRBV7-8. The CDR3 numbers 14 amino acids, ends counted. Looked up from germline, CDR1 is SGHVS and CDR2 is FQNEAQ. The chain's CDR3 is CASQEREAYTEALI.

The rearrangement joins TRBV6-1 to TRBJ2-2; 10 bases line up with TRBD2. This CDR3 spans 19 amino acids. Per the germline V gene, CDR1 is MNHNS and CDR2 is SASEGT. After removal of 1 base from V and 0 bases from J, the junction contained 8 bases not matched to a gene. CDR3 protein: CASSEGLAGLLANTGELFF. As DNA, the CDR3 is TGTGCCAGCAGTGAAGGACTAGCGGGCCTGCTCGCGAACACCGGGGAGCTGTTTTTT.

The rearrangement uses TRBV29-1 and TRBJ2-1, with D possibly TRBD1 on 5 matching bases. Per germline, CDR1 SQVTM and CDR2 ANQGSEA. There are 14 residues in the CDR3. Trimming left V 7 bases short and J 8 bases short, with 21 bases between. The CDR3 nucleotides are TGCAGCGCCTACCGGCGTCAGGGAACGGATGAGCAGTTCTTC. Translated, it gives CSAYRRQGTDEQFF.